This TCR beta chain was found in a study of blood T cell repertoires in COVID-19 (dated by TCRdb to the early 2020s). Broadly, across the study: Samples from collaborators originated in the United States, Italy and Spain and spanned both the acute and convalescent phases of COVID-19. The prospective study material was composed of cDNA or gDNA derived from T cells, B-cell-depleted T cells, or PBMCs. Deeply sampled blood TCRbeta repertoires from subjects exposed to, actively infected with, or recovered from COVID-19 were included in the dataset. The repertoires were released in a freely available public database intended as a resource for research on the immune response to SARS-CoV-2. The samples were drawn from two sources: the first 160 participants of the ongoing ImmuneRACE study, and fewer than 1,500 subjects contributed by 6 global collaborators. Nearly every sample came with metadata listing a de-identified subject ID, COVID-19 status, age in years and sex. Where HLA class I and class II types were available, the types were taken from metadata supplied by the sample provider, not from assay-based typing. Overall study outcomes, separate from this receptor: How much clinical and demographic metadata was included differed by source and by participant, and the metadata was provided uncurated.

The immunoSEQ Assay, a bias-controlled multiplex PCR, was used to amplify TCRbeta CDR3 regions from genomic DNA. The published analysis was carried out like this. Nucleated cell counts per sample were estimated from amplification of reference gene primers within the assay. To quantify the absolute abundance of each unique TCRbeta CDR3 rearrangement, sequence reads were collapsed and filtered. For each sample, productive Simpson clonality was calculated by taking the square root of Simpson's diversity index across productive rearrangements. The immuneACCESS repertoire file appears here via TCRdb, limited to in-frame rearrangements. These files lack a portion of the clones; in checked studies, under half of the deficit traces to unresolved V genes, and the cause of the others is not known. That table furnishes V, J and clone size, whereas the DNA furnished D and trimming. A total of more than 95,000 clones appear in this sample, about 76% of them only once. The top ten clones comprise less than 20% of the sample.

Whole blood was collected in K2EDTA tubes by collaborating institutions according to the institutions' own protocols. For TCRbeta analysis, collaborator samples were shipped as frozen whole blood, as isolated PBMCs, or as DNA extracted from either sample type. For this clone: Its antigen remains undetermined. No qualities accompany the bases; no much larger clone lies one base away.

Germline trimming: 4 bases from V, 2 bases from J; junction bases outside gene matches: 6. The CDR3 measures 16 amino acids from cysteine to phenylalanine. Left in the record is the CDR3 DNA by itself, 48 bases read in frame from the first base. According to the germline V gene (reference sequence), CDR1 reads MNHEY and CDR2 reads SMNVEV. The source material was peripheral blood. This TCR was sampled from a woman in her seventies with acute or convalescent COVID-19. Rearrangement joined TRBV27 to TRBJ1-5; 9 bases in the junction line up with TRBD1. The DNA sequence reads TGTGCCAGCAGTTACAGGGGGCGTTCGGGCAATCAGCCCCAGCATTTT. It encodes CASSYRGRSGNQPQHF.